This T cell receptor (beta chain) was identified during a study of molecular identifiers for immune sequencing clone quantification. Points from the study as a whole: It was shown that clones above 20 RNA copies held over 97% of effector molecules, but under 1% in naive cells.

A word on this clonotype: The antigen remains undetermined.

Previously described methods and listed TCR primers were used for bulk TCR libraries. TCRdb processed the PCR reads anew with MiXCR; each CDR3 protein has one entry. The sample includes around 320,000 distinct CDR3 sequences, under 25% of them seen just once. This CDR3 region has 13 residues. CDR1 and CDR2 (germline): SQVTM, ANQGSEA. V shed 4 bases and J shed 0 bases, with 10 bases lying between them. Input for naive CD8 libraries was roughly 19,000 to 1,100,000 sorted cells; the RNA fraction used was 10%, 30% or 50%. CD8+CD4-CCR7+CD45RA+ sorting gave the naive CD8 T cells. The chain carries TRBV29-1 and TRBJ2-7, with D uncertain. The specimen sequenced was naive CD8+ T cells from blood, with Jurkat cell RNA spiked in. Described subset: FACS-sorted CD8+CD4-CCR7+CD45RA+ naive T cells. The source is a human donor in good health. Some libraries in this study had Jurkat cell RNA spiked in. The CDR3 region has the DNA TGCAGCGTTGTGGTCGGTGCCTCCTACGAGCAGTACTTC. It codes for CSVVVGASYEQYF.